This T cell receptor (beta chain) was captured by sequencing in a study of blood T cell repertoires in COVID-19. Germline CDR1 reads MDHEN; CDR2 reads SYDVKM. Trimming removed 8 bases at V and 4 bases at J, with 18 bases between. The CDR3 runs to 15 residues. Methods used by the authors: Amplification with reference gene primers provided the estimates of nucleated cell counts. Data came from immunoSEQ multiplex PCR; TCRdb stores just in-frame clones and leaves some out. V and J calls and clone size come straight from that table; D and trimming were deduced from the DNA. The repertoire has about 42,000 clones, around 87% of them found once; the top ten carry over 8%.

The TCR originated in a man between 25 and 39 years old with active or convalescent COVID-19. The chain employs TRBV28 and TRBJ1-5; weak D call: TRBD1 (5 bases). Sequences were obtained from peripheral blood. CDR3 loop: CASRRGGRANQPQHF. CDR3 coding DNA: TGTGCCAGCCGGCGGGGCGGGAGGGCGAATCAGCCCCAGCATTTT.